This T cell receptor beta chain appears in the sequencing data of a study of blood T cell repertoires in COVID-19. Study as a whole: The United States, Italy and Spain supplied acute and convalescent COVID-19 samples. Sample material is recorded as cDNA or gDNA derived from T cells, B-cell-depleted T cells, or PBMCs.

In the original analysis: Estimation of nucleated cell counts relied on the amplification of reference gene primers. Produced via immunoSEQ multiplex PCR; TCRdb's table is partial and in-frame only. The V and J calls and clone size come from that table; D and trimming were worked out from the DNA. In the table there are about 180,000 clones, roughly 85% of which are singletons. The V gene's germline CDR1 is SGDLS and CDR2 YYNGEE. Trimming cost V 4 bases and J 5 bases, with 14 bases left between them. This CDR3 is 14 amino acids long. V usage is TRBV9 and J usage is TRBJ2-3; no definite D call. The source of this sequence is a middle-aged man with active or convalescent COVID-19. Sequencing was performed on peripheral blood. CDR3 amino acids: CASSLELGKDTQYF. DNA for the CDR3: TGTGCCAGCAGCCTAGAGCTAGGAAAAGATACGCAGTATTTT.